This TCR beta chain stems from a study of blood T cell repertoires in COVID-19. Study in general: The analysed material was cDNA or gDNA that came from T cells, B-cell-depleted T cells, or PBMCs.

Original methodology: By means of reference gene primer amplification, nucleated cell counts were estimated. TCRdb's table, derived via immunoSEQ multiplex PCR, lists solely in-frame clones and lacks some. The DNA was the basis for D and trimming; V, J and clone size are from that table. The sample has fewer than 500,000 clones, around nine tenths seen once; the top ten hold almost 2%. Enrollees, about 18 to 95 years old, lived in approximately 25 US areas. Participants were placed into cohorts based on the clinical history they reported. CDR3 length: 18 amino acids. The germline V gene has CDR1 SGHNT and CDR2 YYREEE (reference sequence). Trimming took 1 base from V and 1 from J, leaving 18 bases between them.

The origin of this receptor is a woman aged 18-35 years with acute COVID-19. What was sequenced was PBMCs or T cells enriched from blood (not recorded which). The chain carries TRBV5-4 and TRBJ2-1, with a weak D call TRBD2 (5 bases). The CDR3 DNA reads as TGTGCCAGCAGCTTGAACAAGCGGAAGTTTACTTCCTACAATGAGCAGTTCTTC. Protein: CASSLNKRKFTSYNEQFF.